This T cell receptor beta chain was documented in a study of blood T cell repertoires in COVID-19. Across the whole study: Italy, Spain and the United States were the sources of the convalescent and acute COVID-19 samples. The cDNA or gDNA used as material had been derived from T cells, B-cell-depleted T cells, or PBMCs.

Germline loops: CDR1 SGHVS, CDR2 FQNEAQ. Trimming removed 3 bases from V and 1 base from J; junction bases left unmatched: 11. The CDR3 is made up of 17 amino acids. Per the study methods: Estimated nucleated cell counts came from reference gene primer amplification. Sequenced by immunoSEQ multiplex PCR; TCRdb stores in-frame clones only, minus some. V and J calls and clone size come straight from that table; D and trimming were deduced from the DNA. Of fewer than 250,000 clones in the sample, around 87% were seen once. This chain uses TRBV7-8 with TRBJ1-1; TRBD1 aligns across 7 bases. The sample taken for sequencing was peripheral blood. The sequence was collected from a man in his sixties with acute or convalescent COVID-19. The CDR3 DNA reads as TGTGCCAGCAGCTTCCGGACAGGCTCGACCCCGAACACTGAAGCTTTCTTT. Translating it yields CASSFRTGSTPNTEAFF. The full variable domain, its missing parts supplied by reference TRBV7-8 and TRBJ1-1, is GAGVSQSPRYKVAKRGQDVALRCDPISGHVSLFWYQQALGQGPEFLTYFQNEAQLDKSGLPSDRFFAERPEGSVSTLKIQRTQQEDSAVYLCASSFRTGSTPNTEAFFGQGTRLTVV.